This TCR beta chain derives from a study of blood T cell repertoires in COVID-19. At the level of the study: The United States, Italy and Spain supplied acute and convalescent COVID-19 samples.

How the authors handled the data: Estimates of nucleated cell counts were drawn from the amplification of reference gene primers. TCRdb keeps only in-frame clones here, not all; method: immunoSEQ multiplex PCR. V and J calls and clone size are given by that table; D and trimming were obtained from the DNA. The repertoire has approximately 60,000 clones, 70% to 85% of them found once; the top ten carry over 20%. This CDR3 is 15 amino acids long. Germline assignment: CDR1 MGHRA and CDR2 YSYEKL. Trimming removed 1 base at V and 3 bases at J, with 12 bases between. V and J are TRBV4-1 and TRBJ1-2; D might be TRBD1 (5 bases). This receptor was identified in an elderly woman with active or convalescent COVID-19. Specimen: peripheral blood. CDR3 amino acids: CASSQVARVDYGYTF. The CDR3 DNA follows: TGCGCCAGCAGCCAAGTTGCCAGGGTAGACTATGGCTACACCTTC.